Below, 24 T cell receptor beta chains from the same sample are listed, as sequenced in a study of cytomegalovirus exposure and HLA in healthy donors. Data came from immunoSEQ multiplex PCR; TCRdb stores just in-frame clones and leaves some out. The repertoire holds some 210,000 clones, 87% seen once, with approximately 2% in the top ten. Sequencing was carried out using PBMCs. Receptors were obtained from a woman between 18 and 29 years old in good health and CMV-seropositive.

This chain links TRBV7-8 with TRBJ2-1, with 7 bases lining up with TRBD2. The CDR3 is made up of 18 amino acids. V was pared by 0 bases and J by 2 bases, with 10 bases of the junction left unmatched. Germline V gene data show CDR1 as SGHVS and CDR2 as FQNEAQ. CDR3 DNA sequence: TGTGCCAGCAGCTTAGCCTCGGAAGGACTAGTAGCCTACAATGAGCAGTTCTTC. It codes for CASSLASEGLVAYNEQFF.

J is TRBJ1-1 and V is TRBV19; tentative D call: TRBD1 (5 bases). Germline values: CDR1 LNHDA, CDR2 SQIVND (reference sequence). V shed 6 bases and J shed 0 bases, with 8 bases lying between them. This CDR3 region has 13 residues. This chain's CDR3 is CASRGGLNTEAFF. DNA for the CDR3: TGTGCCAGTAGGGGGGGGTTGAACACTGAAGCTTTCTTT.

The chain combines TRBV23-1 with TRBJ2-3, with a possible D match to TRBD2 (6 bases). TRBV23-1 falls under the ORF class, with uncertain function. This CDR3 region has 15 residues. V lost 4 bases to trimming and J lost 1 base, with 12 bases between them. The CDR3 here is CASSLNRGGTDTQYF. Here the CDR3 DNA reads TGCGCCAGCAGTCTAAACCGCGGGGGCACAGATACGCAGTATTTT.

The chain carries TRBV27 and TRBJ1-1; 8 nucleotides align to TRBD1. Per germline, CDR1 MNHEY and CDR2 SMNVEV (reference sequence). CDR3 length: 16 amino acids. V was clipped by 3 bases and J by 5 bases; unmatched bases: 11. CDR3 region: CASSFGWTGRETEAFF. CDR3 DNA: TGTGCCAGCAGTTTCGGTTGGACAGGGAGGGAGACTGAAGCTTTCTTT.

This chain connects TRBV4-1 to TRBJ2-1; 7 nucleotides align to TRBD2. The CDR3 spans 14 residues. Per germline, CDR1 MGHRA and CDR2 YSYEKL. The ends lost 1 base at V and 10 bases at J; junction bases unmatched: 7. The CDR3 DNA follows: TGCGCCAGCAGCCAAGTGGGCCGGGGAGGGGAGCAGTTCTTC. This gives the protein CASSQVGRGGEQFF.

The chain is built from TRBV2 and TRBJ1-5; maybe TRBD1 (5 bases). V was shortened by 6 bases and J by 2 bases, with 23 bases between the two germline ends. The germline CDR1 and CDR2 sequences are SNHLY and FYNNEI. The length of the CDR3 is 18 residues. DNA for the CDR3: TGTGCCAGCAGCCTAGACAGTTTAGGAGTTTCGGGCAATCAGCCCCAGCATTTT. As protein: CASSLDSLGVSGNQPQHF.

V and J are TRBV10-3 and TRBJ2-1; D might be TRBD2 (7 bases). The CDR3 spans 18 residues. Trimming pared 2 bases from V and 0 bases from J, leaving 17 bases between. The germline V gene encodes CDR1 ENHRY and CDR2 SYGVKD. The CDR3 region is CAISEIRTRGASYNEQFF. CDR3 DNA sequence: TGTGCCATCAGTGAGATTCGGACCCGGGGGGCCTCCTACAATGAGCAGTTCTTC.

The chain's CDR3 is CASSLNTEAFF. Written as DNA, the CDR3 is TGCGCCAGCAGCCTTAACACTGAAGCTTTCTTT. The genes are TRBV5-1 and TRBJ1-1; no clear D gene. Germline CDR1 is SGHRS and CDR2 is YFSETQ. The CDR3 extends over 11 amino acids. Trimming shortened V by 4 bases and J by 2 bases, and 3 bases separated the two germline ends.

The chain's CDR3 is CAISVSTGVHGYTF. The CDR3 coding sequence is TGTGCCATCAGTGTGTCGACAGGGGTCCATGGCTACACCTTC. The chain has TRBV10-3 and TRBJ1-2; TRBD1 aligns across 8 bases. Germline V CDR1 and CDR2: ENHRY, SYGVKD. This CDR3 region has 14 residues. V lost 4 bases and J lost 6; bases outside the gene matches: 7.

The chain combines TRBV9 with TRBJ2-7; 7 bases align to TRBD2. Germline-derived CDR1 and CDR2 are SGDLS and YYNGEE. This CDR3 contains 15 residues. J lost 1 base, V lost 4 bases, and 8 bases had no gene match. The CDR3 DNA follows: TGTGCCAGCAGCTTGTCAGCGGGATCGTCCTACGAGCAGTACTTC. Translating gives CASSLSAGSSYEQYF.

This clone was seen only once. J is TRBJ2-7 and V is TRBV15; D is ambiguous. Trimming took 4 bases from V and 1 from J, leaving 14 bases between them. Germline V gene lookup returns CDR1 LNHNV and CDR2 YYDKDF (reference sequence). CDR3 length: 15 residues. The CDR3 DNA reads TGTGCCACCAGCAACAGCCCCGACATTTCCTACGAGCAGTACTTC. Encoded protein: CATSNSPDISYEQYF.

The chain couples TRBV11-2 to TRBJ1-2, with a tentative D call TRBD1 (5 bases). From germline, CDR1 is SGHAT and CDR2 FQNNGV. The CDR3 spans 15 residues. Trimming stripped 5 bases from V and 4 bases from J, with 17 bases between. The CDR3 DNA follows: TGTGCCAGCAGCCCTAGTGGGTCAGGGATCTATGGCTACACCTTC. Its protein product is CASSPSGSGIYGYTF.

The chain combines TRBV5-1 with TRBJ2-2, with D possibly TRBD1 on 6 matching bases. The CDR3 covers 13 residues. Germline loops: CDR1 SGHRS, CDR2 YFSETQ. V lost 6 bases and J 1 base, leaving 7 bases between the germline ends. The CDR3: CASTRGNTGELFF. The CDR3 region has the DNA TGCGCCAGCACCAGGGGGAACACCGGGGAGCTGTTTTTT.

The chain couples TRBV7-6 to TRBJ1-2, with TRBD1 as a possible D gene (6 bases). The CDR3 runs to 15 residues. With 1 base removed from V and 4 bases from J, the gap between germline ends came to 13 bases. The V gene's germline CDR1 is SGHVS and CDR2 FNYEAQ. CDR3 amino acids: CASSLVDRGGYGYTF. The CDR3 bases are TGTGCCAGCAGCTTAGTAGACAGAGGGGGCTATGGCTACACCTTC.

The chain couples TRBV5-3 to TRBJ2-7; D gene ambiguous. TRBV5-3 is designated an ORF whose function remains uncertain. The V and J ends lost 0 bases and 2 bases respectively, with 6 bases between them. CDR3 length equals 13 residues. CDR3 bases: TGTGCCAGAAGCTTGGTTAAGCCCTACGAGCAGTACTTC. Amino acid sequence: CARSLVKPYEQYF.

This CDR3 is CASSVGGVYSGYTF. As DNA, the CDR3 is TGTGCCAGCAGCGTAGGGGGGGTCTACAGTGGCTACACCTTC. This chain uses TRBV9 with TRBJ1-2, with D perhaps TRBD1 (5 bases). The CDR3 covers 14 residues. Trimming left V 0 bases short and J 7 bases short, with 13 bases between. Germline-derived CDR1 and CDR2 are SGDLS and YYNGEE.

The chain joins TRBV7-2 to TRBJ2-1; 8 nucleotides align to TRBD2. Germline CDR1 is SGHTA and CDR2 is FQGNSA. V lost 2 bases to trimming and J lost 2 bases; unmatched junction nucleotides: 5. The CDR3 sequence is 16 residues long. Written as DNA, the CDR3 is TGTGCCAGCAGCTTAAGCGGGAGAGGAACCTACAATGAGCAGTTCTTC. It specifies CASSLSGRGTYNEQFF.

This chain uses TRBV14 with TRBJ2-7; tentative D call: TRBD2 (6 bases). This CDR3 is 19 amino acids long. Trimming took off 1 base at V and 0 bases at J, with 22 bases between the two ends. Germline V gene sequence: CDR1 SGHDN, CDR2 FVKESK. CDR3 in DNA: TGTGCCAGCAGCCAAGTGCGGGAAAGGGGACGTTTACTCTCCTACGAGCAGTACTTC. Translated: CASSQVRERGRLLSYEQYF.

The rearrangement joins TRBV19 to TRBJ1-1; 7 nucleotides line up with TRBD1. CDR1 and CDR2 from the germline V gene are LNHDA and SQIVND (reference sequence). The ends lost 1 base at V and 5 bases at J; junction bases unmatched: 4. The CDR3 extends over 14 amino acids. The CDR3: CASSIAGGRTEAFF. CDR3 in DNA: TGTGCCAGTAGTATAGCAGGGGGAAGAACTGAAGCTTTCTTT.

Concerning this clone: A read error may account for a junction end that differs from germline. The rearrangement uses TRBV7-7 and TRBJ2-2; TRBD1 is a possible D gene (7 bases). Germline V gene lookup returns CDR1 SSHAT and CDR2 FNYEAQ (reference sequence). This CDR3 region has 18 residues. CDR3 residues: CASRSRAASRGDTGELFF. CDR3 nucleotide sequence: TGTGCTAGCAGGTCCAGAGCGGCCTCCAGGGGGGACACCGGGGAGCTGTTTTTT.

The chain couples TRBV29-1 to TRBJ2-7; 7 nucleotides align to TRBD1. With 6 bases clipped from V and 2 bases from J, the junction kept 7 bases outside the gene matches. This CDR3 is built from 13 residues. CDR1 is SQVTM, CDR2 ANQGSEA, per germline. CDR3 sequence: CSVRDRITYEQYF. Here the CDR3 DNA reads TGCAGCGTCCGGGACAGAATAACCTACGAGCAGTACTTC.

The V gene is TRBV7-9, the J gene TRBJ1-3; TRBD1 aligns across 10 bases. This CDR3 is built from 17 residues. In germline, CDR1 is SEHNR, CDR2 FQNEAQ (reference sequence). V shed 5 bases, J shed 0 bases, and the junction held 7 bases outside the gene matches. The CDR3 bases are TGTGCCAGCAGCGGGACAGGGGCACAACACTCTGGAAACACCATATATTTT. Translation: CASSGTGAQHSGNTIYF.

The chain recombines TRBV18 with TRBJ2-1, with a weak D call TRBD2 (6 bases). V was trimmed by 2 bases and J by 6 bases, leaving 14 bases between them. This CDR3 has 15 amino acids. Per germline, CDR1 KGHSH and CDR2 LQKENI. The chain's CDR3 is CASSPWGLRTNEQFF. CDR3 DNA sequence: TGTGCCAGCTCACCATGGGGACTCCGGACCAATGAGCAGTTCTTC.

This clone was detected only once. V is TRBV7-9 and J is TRBJ1-1, with D unclear. This CDR3 is 14 amino acids long. Germline-derived CDR1 and CDR2 are SEHNR and FQNEAQ (reference sequence). Between the trimmed V and J ends, which lost 1 base and 0 bases, there was a span of 6 bases. DNA for the CDR3: TGTGCCAGCAGCTTAGTTTCGGTGAACACTGAAGCTTTCTTT. It specifies CASSLVSVNTEAFF.